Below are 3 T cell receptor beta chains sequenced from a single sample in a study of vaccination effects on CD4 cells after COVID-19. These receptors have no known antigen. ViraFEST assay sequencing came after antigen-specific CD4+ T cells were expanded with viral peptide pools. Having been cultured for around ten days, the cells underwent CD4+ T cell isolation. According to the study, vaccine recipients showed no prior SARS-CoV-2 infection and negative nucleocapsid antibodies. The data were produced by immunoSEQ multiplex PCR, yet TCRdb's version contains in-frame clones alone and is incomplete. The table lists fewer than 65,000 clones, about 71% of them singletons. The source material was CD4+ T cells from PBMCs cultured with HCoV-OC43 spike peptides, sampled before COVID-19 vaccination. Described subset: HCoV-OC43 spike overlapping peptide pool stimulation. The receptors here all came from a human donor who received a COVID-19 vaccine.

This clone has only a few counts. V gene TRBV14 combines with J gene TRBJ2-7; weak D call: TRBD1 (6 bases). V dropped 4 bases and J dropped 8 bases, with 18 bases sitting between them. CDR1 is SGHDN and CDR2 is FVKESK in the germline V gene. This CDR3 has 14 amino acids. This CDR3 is CASSPLTSTGQQYV. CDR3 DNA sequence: TGTGCCAGCAGCCCTCTCACCTCAACAGGGCAGCAGTACGTC.

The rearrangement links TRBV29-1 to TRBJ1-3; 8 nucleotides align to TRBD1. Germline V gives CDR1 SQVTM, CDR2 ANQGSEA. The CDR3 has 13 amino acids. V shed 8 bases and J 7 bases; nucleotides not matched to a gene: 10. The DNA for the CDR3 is TGCAGCTTCGAGGCAGGGGACAGGAACACCATATATTTT. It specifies CSFEAGDRNTIYF.

In DNA form, the CDR3 reads TGTGCCAGCAGTGTCGGGACTGAAGAGACCCAGTACTTC. Protein product: CASSVGTEETQYF. The genes are TRBV2 and TRBJ2-5; a possible D gene is TRBD2 (6 bases). With 4 bases removed from V and 3 bases from J, the gap between germline ends came to 9 bases. The germline CDR1 and CDR2 sequences are SNHLY and FYNNEI. CDR3 length: 13 amino acids.